This record concerns one T cell receptor (beta chain) sequence. Its target is not known. Unique molecular identifiers were used to barcode this TCRbeta library. TCRdb independently ran MiXCR on the PCR reads; one entry per CDR3 protein. The repertoire includes about 580,000 distinct CDR3 sequences, about 21% of them detected once, and 13% to 15% sits in the top ten. This sample is part of a study of T-cell reconstitution after alpha-beta-depleted transplantation in children. Study results and caveats: One year post-transplant, T-cell counts and diversity were largely derived from T cells produced anew. Certain patients had high TCRbeta diversity at day 60, and it came from recipient T cells and thymic progenitors that survived.

This TCR was sampled from a boy less than two years old who had a stem cell transplant for acute myeloid leukemia, so the T cells may come from the graft donor. The specimen comprised PBMCs, mostly from graft donor cells, sampled 360 days after TCRalphabeta/CD19-depleted stem cell transplant.

CDR3: CREKRGGNTEAFF. CDR3 bases: TGCAGGGAGAAAAGGGGGGGGAACACTGAAGCTTTCTTT. This sequence joins TRBV20-1 and TRBJ1-1, with D perhaps matching TRBD1 (6 bases). The CDR3 loop spans 13 amino acids. Germline V gene data show CDR1 as DFQATT and CDR2 as SNEGSKA (reference sequence).